Sequencing of this TCR beta chain was carried out in a study of cytomegalovirus exposure and HLA in healthy donors. CDR1 and CDR2 from the germline V gene are SGHNT and YENEEA. V lost 5 bases to trimming and J lost 4 bases; unmatched junction nucleotides: 14. CDR3 size: 18 residues. PCR involved 60 Vbeta and 13 Jbeta primers. The method was immunoSEQ multiplex PCR; TCRdb's version includes in-frame clones alone and lacks a portion of them. The sample has approximately 60,000 clones, 80% to 85% seen once. As regards this clone: The antigen is unknown.

Regarding the study as a whole: Follow-up analysis seemed to connect common viral pathogens with several of the most significant clusters identified. Researchers had no immune exposure information except CMV serostatus available. Across HLA loci, a later analysis found differing TCR association rates, with DRB1 most and HLA-C fewest.

The sequence was obtained from a man aged 30-40 years in good health and CMV-seronegative. V is TRBV11-3 and J is TRBJ2-3, with TRBD2 matching 11 bases. Sample: PBMCs. The CDR3 loop reads CASSGNTGTSGSADTQYF. The CDR3 DNA reads TGTGCCAGCAGCGGCAATACCGGGACTAGCGGTAGTGCAGATACGCAGTATTTT.